A single sample gave rise to the 23 T cell receptor beta chains below, sequenced in a study of tumor-infiltrating lymphocytes in oesophageal squamous cell carcinoma (dated by TCRdb to between 2015 and 2016). The library was made by PCR. The run used an Illumina HiSeq 2000. TCRdb reworked the public reads: Q25 trimming with fastp, MiXCR clone assembly, productive beta chains retained. Each record represents a unique CDR3 protein, reported with the most common genes and DNA among its rows. The sample profile shows over 10,000 distinct CDR3 sequences; around half of them were found once. In total, the top ten clones hold about 25% of the sample. The sequenced sample was esophageal tumor tissue. These TCRs come from a male donor with esophageal squamous cell carcinoma.

This clonotype was recorded at least ten times. The rearrangement joins TRBV12-3 or TRBV12-4 to TRBJ2-2; possible D gene TRBD2, 6 bases. Trimming shortened V by 1 base and J by 5 bases, and 11 bases separated the two germline ends. CDR3 length: 15 amino acids. CDR3 residues: CASSLGLGHTGELFF. CDR3 in DNA: TGTGCCAGCAGTTTAGGACTAGGTCATACCGGGGAGCTGTTTTTT.

The sample holds a few counts of this clonotype. The chain combines TRBV7-8 with TRBJ2-7, with TRBD1 as a possible D gene (5 bases). The CDR3 contains 14 residues. The V gene's germline CDR1 is SGHVS and CDR2 FQNEAQ. With 1 base removed from V and 3 bases from J, the gap between germline ends came to 10 bases. CDR3 sequence (DNA): TGTGCCAGCAGCTTAGGGCCAGGGAACTACGAGCAGTACTTC. This translates into CASSLGPGNYEQYF. Filled out from reference TRBV7-8 and TRBJ2-7, the complete variable domain reads GAGVSQSPRYKVAKRGQDVALRCDPISGHVSLFWYQQALGQGPEFLTYFQNEAQLDKSGLPSDRFFAERPEGSVSTLKIQRTQQEDSAVYLCASSLGPGNYEQYFGPGTRLTVT.

The chain recombines TRBV7-8 with TRBJ2-3; no firm D call. The CDR3 is 12 residues long. V was trimmed by 4 bases and J by 6 bases, leaving 8 bases between them. CDR1 SGHVS and CDR2 FQNEAQ come from the germline V gene. CDR3 region: CASSSPTDTQYF. The DNA of the CDR3 is TGTGCCAGCAGCTCACCTACGGATACGCAGTATTTT. The variable domain in full, completed from reference TRBV7-8 and TRBJ2-3, reads GAGVSQSPRYKVAKRGQDVALRCDPISGHVSLFWYQQALGQGPEFLTYFQNEAQLDKSGLPSDRFFAERPEGSVSTLKIQRTQQEDSAVYLCASSSPTDTQYFGPGTRLTVL.

This clonotype came up a few times. This chain connects TRBV28 to TRBJ2-5, with 7 bases identical to TRBD2. The germline CDR1 and CDR2 sequences are MDHEN and SYDVKM. V shed 6 bases, J shed 11 bases, and the junction held 18 bases outside the gene matches. The CDR3 has 15 residues. The CDR3 reads CASRKLGGGGNEQYF. The CDR3 nucleotides are TGTGCCAGCAGAAAACTCGGTGGCGGGGGTAATGAGCAGTACTTC.

CDR3 nucleotides: TGTGCCAGCAGCTTATACTCACCCCTCCACTTT. Residues: CASSLYSPLHF. The chain is built from TRBV7-2 and TRBJ1-6; the D is unclear. The CDR3 is 11 residues long. Germline lookup yields CDR1 SGHTA and CDR2 FQGNSA. Trimming cost V 2 bases and J 10 bases, with 3 bases left between them.

The chain joins TRBV7-6 to TRBJ2-3; D remains unclear. This CDR3 comprises 13 residues. V was trimmed by 3 bases and J by 5 bases, leaving 9 bases between them. Germline loops: CDR1 SGHVS, CDR2 FNYEAQ. The CDR3 here is CASSLVWGDTQYF. CDR3 nucleotide sequence: TGTGCCAGCAGCTTGGTATGGGGAGATACGCAGTATTTT.

Only one count was recorded for this clonotype. No conserved phenylalanine or tryptophan ends this CDR3, so it is likely a read error. No DNA is shown, since the ends of the CDR3 on it are uncertain; the CDR3 is the one TCRdb lists. The gene calls are TRBV6-6 and TRBJ2-1; TRBD1 was called by the table and not checked on the DNA. The CDR3 length equals 15 residues, ends included. From germline, CDR1 is MNHNY and CDR2 SVGAGI (reference sequence). CDR3 protein: CASSTGGGYGYTFGS.

This chain uses TRBV12-3 or TRBV12-4 with TRBJ2-1; 11 nucleotides align to TRBD2. The ends lost 4 bases at V and 5 bases at J; junction bases unmatched: 4. This CDR3 has 15 amino acids. CDR3 nucleotides: TGTGCCAGCAGTTCCGGGACTAGCGGAGACAATGAGCAGTTCTTC. Translated: CASSSGTSGDNEQFF.

The chain couples TRBV7-8 to TRBJ2-4; 11 bases agree with TRBD1. The last part of the DNA fits TRBJ2-7 better; the J call may be wrong. Germline V gene sequence: CDR1 SGHVS, CDR2 FQNEAQ. This CDR3 is built from 16 residues. CDR3 residues: CATNSRRGQGGYEQYF. The CDR3, as DNA: TGTGCCACCAATAGTAGGCGGGGACAGGGGGGCTACGAGCAGTACTTC.

The genes are TRBV7-4 and TRBJ2-4, with D hard to call. The J call may be faulty, since TRBJ1-2 better matches the DNA end. CDR1 is SGHVT, CDR2 SQSDAQ, per germline. The length of the CDR3 is 14 residues. For the CDR3, the DNA is TGTGCCAGCAGGTCTATCGCGGGCTCCAAGGGCTACACCTTC. Translated: CASRSIAGSKGYTF.

In this sample, this clonotype turned up many times. The rearrangement links TRBV28 to TRBJ2-3, with 8 bases matching TRBD1. The length of the CDR3 is 19 residues. Germline CDR1 and CDR2: MDHEN and SYDVKM. J was trimmed by 2 bases and V by 5 bases; bases with no gene match: 18. The CDR3, as DNA: TGTGCCAGCAGTGCCTCAGGGGGCTGGGGCACACGGGACACAGATACGCAGTATTTT. It translates to CASSASGGWGTRDTDTQYF.

This clonotype ranks as medium-sized (0.01 to 0.1%). The chain carries TRBV28 and TRBJ2-7; 10 bases align to TRBD1. CDR1 is MDHEN, CDR2 SYDVKM, per germline. V lost 5 bases and J lost 2; bases outside the gene matches: 9. The CDR3 contains 16 residues. CDR3 DNA sequence: TGTGCCAGCAGTCTACCTCCGGGACAGGGGACCTACGAGCAGTACTTC. Protein product: CASSLPPGQGTYEQYF. The full variable domain, its missing parts supplied by reference TRBV28 and TRBJ2-7, is DVKVTQSSRYLVKRTGEKVFLECVQDMDHENMFWYRQDPGLGLRLIYFSYDVKMKEKGDIPEGYSVSREKKERFSLILESASTNQTSMYLCASSLPPGQGTYEQYFGPGTRLTVT.

This chain connects TRBV6-9 to TRBJ1-1; maybe TRBD1 (5 bases). The CDR3 sequence is 12 residues long. The germline V gene encodes CDR1 MNHGY and CDR2 SVAAGI. Trimming took 4 bases from V and 4 from J, leaving 7 bases between them. CDR3 coding DNA: TGTGCCAGCAGTTCGACAGCCACTGAAGCTTTCTTT. Protein: CASSSTATEAFF.

In its sample, this clonotype was seen a few times. J is TRBJ2-5 and V is TRBV27; tentatively, D is TRBD2 (6 bases). The CDR3 length is 14 residues. V was cut by 4 bases and J by 7 bases, with 16 bases left in between. Germline lookup yields CDR1 MNHEY and CDR2 SMNVEV (reference sequence). DNA for the CDR3: TGTGCCAGCAGTTCCGGGACTGCCACGGGGACCCAGTACTTC. Amino acids: CASSSGTATGTQYF.

This sequence joins TRBV11-2 and TRBJ2-7; D gene unclear. The closer fit of TRBJ2-1 to the DNA end suggests the J call may be wrong. This CDR3 contains 17 residues. The germline V gene encodes CDR1 SGHAT and CDR2 FQNNGV. The CDR3 spells CASSLEAPGNSYNEQFF. As DNA, the CDR3 is TGTGCCAGCAGCTTAGAAGCCCCAGGTAACTCCTACAATGAGCAGTTCTTC.

The V gene is TRBV24-1, the J gene TRBJ2-1; TRBD1 matches at 8 bases. The end of the DNA aligns better with TRBJ2-5, so the J call may be wrong. CDR3 size: 18 residues. From germline, CDR1 is KGHDR and CDR2 SFDVKD. This CDR3 is CATSALLRQGTEKETQYF. CDR3 coding DNA: TGTGCCACCAGTGCCTTACTTCGACAGGGGACCGAAAAAGAGACCCAGTACTTC.

This clonotype occurred many times. The chain links TRBV5-1 to TRBJ2-3; D not resolved. This CDR3 spans 11 amino acids. V shed 4 bases and J shed 4 bases, with 4 bases lying between them. Per germline, CDR1 SGHRS and CDR2 YFSETQ. The CDR3 sequence is CASSTADTQYF. CDR3 nucleotides: TGCGCCAGCAGCACGGCAGATACGCAGTATTTT.

Points on this clonotype: The CDR3 end shows no conserved phenylalanine or tryptophan, and so a read error is likely. No DNA is shown, since the ends of the CDR3 on it are uncertain; the CDR3 is the one TCRdb lists. CDR3 loop: CASPRAPQGRRRGPRPHSGGACC. This chain connects TRBV7-4 to TRBJ2-4; the listed D gene, TRBD1, was not tested against the DNA. Germline V gene data show CDR1 as SGHVT and CDR2 as SQSDAQ. The CDR3 totals 23 residues, both ends included.

This clonotype came up many times. V is TRBV7-8 and J is TRBJ2-7; 10 nucleotides agree with TRBD1. The end of the DNA fits TRBJ2-1 better, so the J call may be wrong. The CDR3 length is 18 residues. Germline CDR1 and CDR2: SGHVS and FQNEAQ. The CDR3: CASSLGVGGQGSSYEQFF. CDR3 nucleotides: TGTGCCAGCAGCTTGGGTGTGGGGGGACAGGGGAGCTCCTACGAGCAGTTCTTC.

The chain links TRBV7-8 to TRBJ2-1; 11 bases fit TRBD1. The CDR3 consists of 16 residues. Germline assignment: CDR1 SGHVS and CDR2 FQNEAQ. The V gene end was trimmed by 4 bases and the J gene end by 3 bases; junction bases not matched to a gene: 5. This CDR3 is CASSSRDRGDYNEQFF. For the CDR3, the DNA is TGTGCCAGCAGCTCCCGGGACAGGGGGGACTACAATGAGCAGTTCTTC.

This clonotype has more than one count but fewer than ten. The chain recombines TRBV12-5 with TRBJ2-6, with 8 positions matching TRBD1. Unmatched junction bases numbered 3, after V lost 2 bases and J lost 0 bases. CDR1 and CDR2 from the germline V gene are LGHNT and FRNRAP. This CDR3 region has 17 residues. This CDR3 is CASGLSGGNSGANVLTF. The CDR3 region has the DNA TGTGCTAGTGGTTTGTCAGGGGGCAACTCTGGGGCCAACGTCCTGACTTTC.

The chain joins TRBV7-8 to TRBJ2-1, with D unclear. Germline V lookup: CDR1 SGHVS, CDR2 FQNEAQ. The CDR3 loop spans 15 amino acids. Trimming removed 5 bases from V and 10 bases from J, with 21 bases in between. CDR3 in amino acids: CASSPGSDGSYEQFF. The CDR3 DNA sequence: TGTGCCAGCAGCCCCGGGTCGGACGGTTCCTACGAGCAGTTCTTC.

This clonotype was counted at least ten times. The CDR3 sequence: CASSSGLVGYNEQYF. The CDR3 DNA sequence: TGTGCCAGCAGCAGCGGACTAGTTGGGTACAATGAGCAGTACTTC. The chain combines TRBV7-2 with TRBJ2-7; 7 nucleotides match TRBD2. Germline loops: CDR1 SGHTA, CDR2 FQGNSA. This CDR3 spans 15 amino acids. V dropped 5 bases and J dropped 7; count of bases not matched to a gene: 14.